This TCR beta chain was identified during a study of technical replicates of blood from a handful of donors. The protocol was immunoSEQ multiplex PCR, while the TCRdb copy is restricted to in-frame clones and leaves out a portion. This table holds nearly 80,000 clones, approximately 96% found once. V was clipped by 2 bases and J by 1 base, with 13 bases between them. Germline CDR1 and CDR2: SGHRS and YFSETQ. This CDR3 comprises 16 residues. The material sequenced was T cells isolated from PBMCs. This chain uses TRBV5-1 with TRBJ1-3; D is possibly TRBD1 (6 bases). The clonotype was recovered from a human donor in good health. In DNA, the CDR3 is TGCGCCAGCAGCTTACAGGGACATTCTTCTGGAAACACCATATATTTT. Translation: CASSLQGHSSGNTIYF.